This section outlines one TCR beta chain sequence together with its context. Its antigen is not known. This may stem from a read error, because a much larger clone lies one nucleotide away. The data stem from a study of tumor and adjacent non-tumor tissue in lung cancer. Study-wide results and caveats: Compared with tumor, normal lung showed significantly lower TCR diversity. In normal lung, the top 100 clones were significantly more dominant than in tumor.

CDR1 and CDR2 from the germline V gene are SQVTM and ANQGSEA. The CDR3 sequence is 13 residues long. RNA was extracted from bulk tissue without any cell sorting. The library came from three nested PCR rounds adapted from ARM-PCR protocols. MiXCR, applied by TCRdb to the multiplex PCR reads, yields one record per CDR3 protein. This table holds about 93,000 distinct CDR3 sequences, 67% found once. The chain carries TRBV29-1 and TRBJ2-4; 7 bases fit TRBD2. The sequencing sample was made of lung tumor tissue. The sequence was obtained from a man in his sixties with non-small cell lung cancer. CDR3 amino acids: CNVEAGAKNIQYF. CDR3 nucleotides: TGCAACGTTGAAGCGGGGGCCAAAAACATTCAGTACTTC.